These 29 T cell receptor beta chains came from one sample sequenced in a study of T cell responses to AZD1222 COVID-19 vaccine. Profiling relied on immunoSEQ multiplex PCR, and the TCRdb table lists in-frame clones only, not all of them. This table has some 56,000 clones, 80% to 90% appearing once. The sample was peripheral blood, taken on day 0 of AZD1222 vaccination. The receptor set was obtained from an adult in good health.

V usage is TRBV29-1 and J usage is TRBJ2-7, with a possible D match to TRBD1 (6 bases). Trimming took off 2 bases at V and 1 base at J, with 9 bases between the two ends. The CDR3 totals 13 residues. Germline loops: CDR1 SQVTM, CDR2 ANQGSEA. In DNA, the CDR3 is TGCAGCGTTGAAATAGGGGGATCCTACGAGCAGTACTTC. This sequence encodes CSVEIGGSYEQYF.

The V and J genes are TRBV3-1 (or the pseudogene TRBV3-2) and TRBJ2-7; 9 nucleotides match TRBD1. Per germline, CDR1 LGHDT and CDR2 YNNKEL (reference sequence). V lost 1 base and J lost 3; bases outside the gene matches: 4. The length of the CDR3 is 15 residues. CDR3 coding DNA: TGTGCCAGCAGCCAAGGAGGACAGGGGTTCTACGAGCAGTACTTC. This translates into CASSQGGQGFYEQYF.

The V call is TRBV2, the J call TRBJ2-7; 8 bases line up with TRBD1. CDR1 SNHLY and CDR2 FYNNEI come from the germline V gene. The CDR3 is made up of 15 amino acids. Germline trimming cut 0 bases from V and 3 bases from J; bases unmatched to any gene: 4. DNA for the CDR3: TGTGCCAGCAGTGAAGCGGACAGGGCCGGCTACGAGCAGTACTTC. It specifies CASSEADRAGYEQYF.

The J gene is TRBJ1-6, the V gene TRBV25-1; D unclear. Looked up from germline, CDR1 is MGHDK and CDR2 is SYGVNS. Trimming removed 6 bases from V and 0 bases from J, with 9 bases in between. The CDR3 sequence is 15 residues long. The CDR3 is CASRTASSYNSPLHF. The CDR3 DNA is TGTGCCAGCAGGACGGCAAGCTCCTATAATTCACCCCTCCACTTT.

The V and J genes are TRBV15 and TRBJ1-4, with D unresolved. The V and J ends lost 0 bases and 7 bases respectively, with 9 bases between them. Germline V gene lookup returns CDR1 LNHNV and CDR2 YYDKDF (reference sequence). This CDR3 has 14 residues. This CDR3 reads CATSRDKASEKLFF. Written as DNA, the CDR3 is TGTGCCACCAGCAGAGATAAGGCCTCTGAAAAACTGTTTTTT.

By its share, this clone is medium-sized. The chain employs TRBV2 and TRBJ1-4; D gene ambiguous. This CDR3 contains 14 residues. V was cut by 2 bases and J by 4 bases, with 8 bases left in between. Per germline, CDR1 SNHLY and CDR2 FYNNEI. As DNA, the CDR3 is TGTGCCAGCAGTGAACGCAGGAGTAATGAAAAACTGTTTTTT. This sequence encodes CASSERRSNEKLFF.

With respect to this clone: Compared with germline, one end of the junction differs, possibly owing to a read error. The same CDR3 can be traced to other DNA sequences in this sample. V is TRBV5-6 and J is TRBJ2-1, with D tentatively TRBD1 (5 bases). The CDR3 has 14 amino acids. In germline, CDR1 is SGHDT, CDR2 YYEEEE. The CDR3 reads CASSSDKVYNEQFF. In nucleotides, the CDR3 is TGTGCCAGCAGCTCGGACAAGGTCTACAATGAGCAATTCTTC.

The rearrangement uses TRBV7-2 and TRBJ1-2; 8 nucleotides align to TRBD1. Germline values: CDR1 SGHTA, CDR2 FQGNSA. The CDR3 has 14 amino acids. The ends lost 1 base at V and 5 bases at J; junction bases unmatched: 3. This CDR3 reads CASSLGTGFYGYTF. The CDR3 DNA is TGTGCCAGCAGCTTAGGGACAGGGTTTTATGGCTACACCTTC.

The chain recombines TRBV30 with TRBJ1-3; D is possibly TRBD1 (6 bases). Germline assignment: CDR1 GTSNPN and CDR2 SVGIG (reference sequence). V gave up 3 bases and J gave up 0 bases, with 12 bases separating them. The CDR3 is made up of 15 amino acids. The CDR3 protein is CAWSRQVPSGNTIYF. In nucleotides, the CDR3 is TGTGCCTGGAGCCGACAGGTTCCCTCTGGAAACACCATATATTTT.

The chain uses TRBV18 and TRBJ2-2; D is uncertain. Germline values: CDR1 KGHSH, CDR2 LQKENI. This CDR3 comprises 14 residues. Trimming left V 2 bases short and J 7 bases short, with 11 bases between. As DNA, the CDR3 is TGTGCCAGCTCACCATATGGACGGGTCGGGGAGCTGTTTTTT. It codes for CASSPYGRVGELFF.

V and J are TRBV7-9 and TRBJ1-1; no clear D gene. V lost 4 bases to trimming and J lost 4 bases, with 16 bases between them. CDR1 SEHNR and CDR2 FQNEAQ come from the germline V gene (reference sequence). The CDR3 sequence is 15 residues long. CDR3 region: CASSSPSARGTEAFF. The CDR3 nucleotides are TGTGCCAGCAGCTCCCCTTCGGCGCGGGGCACTGAAGCTTTCTTT.

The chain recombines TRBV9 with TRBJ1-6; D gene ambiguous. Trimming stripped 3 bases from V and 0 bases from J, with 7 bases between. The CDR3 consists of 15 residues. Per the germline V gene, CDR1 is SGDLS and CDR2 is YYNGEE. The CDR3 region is CASSDGSSYNSPLHF. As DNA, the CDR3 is TGTGCCAGCAGCGATGGGAGCTCCTATAATTCACCCCTCCACTTT.

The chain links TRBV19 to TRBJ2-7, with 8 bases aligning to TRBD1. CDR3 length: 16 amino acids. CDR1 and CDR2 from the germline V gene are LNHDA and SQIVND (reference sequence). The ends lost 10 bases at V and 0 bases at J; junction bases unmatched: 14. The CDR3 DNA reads TGTGCCACCGCACCGGGACAGGCGACCAGCTCCTACGAGCAGTACTTC. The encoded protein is CATAPGQATSSYEQYF.

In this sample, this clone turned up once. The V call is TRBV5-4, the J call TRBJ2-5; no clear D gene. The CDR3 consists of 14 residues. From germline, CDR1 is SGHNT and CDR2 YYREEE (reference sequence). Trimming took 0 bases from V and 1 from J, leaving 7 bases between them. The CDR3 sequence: CASSLGFLQETQYF. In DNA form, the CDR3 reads TGTGCCAGCAGCTTGGGTTTCCTCCAAGAGACCCAGTACTTC.

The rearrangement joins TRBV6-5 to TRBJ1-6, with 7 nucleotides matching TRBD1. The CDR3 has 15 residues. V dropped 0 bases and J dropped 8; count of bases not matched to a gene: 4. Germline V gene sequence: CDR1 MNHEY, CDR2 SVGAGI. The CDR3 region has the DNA TGTGCCAGCAGTTACTCGGACAGGAAGGATTCACCCCTCCACTTT. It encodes CASSYSDRKDSPLHF.

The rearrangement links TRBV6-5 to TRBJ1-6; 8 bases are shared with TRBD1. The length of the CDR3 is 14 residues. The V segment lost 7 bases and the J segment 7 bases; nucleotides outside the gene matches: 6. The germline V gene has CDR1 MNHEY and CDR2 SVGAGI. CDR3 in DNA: TGTGCCAGCACCCCCAGGACAGGGAATTCACCCCTCCACTTT. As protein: CASTPRTGNSPLHF.

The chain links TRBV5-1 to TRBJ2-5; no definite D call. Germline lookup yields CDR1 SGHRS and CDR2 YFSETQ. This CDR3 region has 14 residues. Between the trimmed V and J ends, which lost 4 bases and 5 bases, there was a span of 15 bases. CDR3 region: CASSISGQSETQYF. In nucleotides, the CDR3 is TGCGCCAGCAGCATATCGGGCCAAAGCGAGACCCAGTACTTC.

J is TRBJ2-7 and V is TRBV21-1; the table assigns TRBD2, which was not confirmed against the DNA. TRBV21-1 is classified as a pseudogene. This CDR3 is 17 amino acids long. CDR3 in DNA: TGTGCCAGCAGCAAACCCTCGGGGAGGGCAAGCTCCTACGAGCAGTACTTC. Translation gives CASSKPSGRASSYEQYF.

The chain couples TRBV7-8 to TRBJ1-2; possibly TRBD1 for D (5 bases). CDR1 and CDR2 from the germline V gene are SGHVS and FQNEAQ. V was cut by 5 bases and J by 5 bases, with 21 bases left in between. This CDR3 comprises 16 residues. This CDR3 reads CASSPDVGRVSYGYTF. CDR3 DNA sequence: TGTGCCAGCAGCCCCGACGTGGGCAGGGTTTCATATGGCTACACCTTC.

The chain's CDR3 is CASSLRDTGELFF. The CDR3 DNA follows: TGTGCCAGCAGCTTACGGGACACCGGGGAGCTGTTTTTT. The gene calls are TRBV7-2 and TRBJ2-2; D is unresolved. V was clipped by 2 bases and J by 3 bases, with 4 bases between them. The CDR3 loop spans 13 amino acids. CDR1 is SGHTA and CDR2 is FQGNSA in the germline V gene.

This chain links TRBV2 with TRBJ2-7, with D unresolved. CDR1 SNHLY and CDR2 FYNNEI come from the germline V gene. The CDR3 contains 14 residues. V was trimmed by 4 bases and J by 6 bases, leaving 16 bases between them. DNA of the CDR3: TGTGCCAGCAGTGTGATCGGTGGTAGAGGCGAGCAGTACTTC. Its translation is CASSVIGGRGEQYF.

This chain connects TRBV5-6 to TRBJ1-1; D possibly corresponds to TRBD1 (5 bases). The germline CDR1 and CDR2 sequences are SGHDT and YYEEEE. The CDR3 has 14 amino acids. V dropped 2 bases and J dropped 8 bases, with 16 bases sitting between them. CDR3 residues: CASSFTGWGDEAFF. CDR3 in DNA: TGTGCCAGCAGCTTCACAGGTTGGGGAGACGAAGCTTTCTTT.

This CDR3 is CASRGQDRKGHSPLHF. In DNA form, the CDR3 reads TGTGCCAGCAGGGGTCAGGACAGAAAAGGGCACTCACCCCTCCACTTT. The genes are TRBV25-1 and TRBJ1-6; possible D gene TRBD1, 6 bases. Trimming took off 6 bases at V and 10 bases at J, with 22 bases between the two ends. The germline V gene has CDR1 MGHDK and CDR2 SYGVNS. The CDR3 covers 16 residues. The full variable domain, with the rest looked up from reference TRBV25-1 and TRBJ1-6, is EADIYQTPRYLVIGTGKKITLECSQTMGHDKMYWYQQDPGMELHLIHYSYGVNSTEKGDLSSESTVSRIRTEHFPLTLESARPSHTSQYLCASRGQDRKGHSPLHFGNGTRLTVT.

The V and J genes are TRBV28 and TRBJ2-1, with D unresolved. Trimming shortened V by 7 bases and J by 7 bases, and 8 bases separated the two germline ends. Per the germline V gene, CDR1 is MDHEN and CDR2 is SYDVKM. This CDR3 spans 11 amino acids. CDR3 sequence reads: CASTNGNEQFF. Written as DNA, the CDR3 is TGTGCCAGCACAAACGGGAATGAGCAGTTCTTC.

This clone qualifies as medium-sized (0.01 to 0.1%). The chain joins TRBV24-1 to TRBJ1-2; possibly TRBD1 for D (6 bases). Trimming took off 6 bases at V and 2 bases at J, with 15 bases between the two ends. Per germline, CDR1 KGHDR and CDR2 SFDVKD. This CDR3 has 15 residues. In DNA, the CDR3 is TGTGCCACCAGTCAAGCCCGGGACACCAACTATGGCTACACCTTC. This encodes CATSQARDTNYGYTF.

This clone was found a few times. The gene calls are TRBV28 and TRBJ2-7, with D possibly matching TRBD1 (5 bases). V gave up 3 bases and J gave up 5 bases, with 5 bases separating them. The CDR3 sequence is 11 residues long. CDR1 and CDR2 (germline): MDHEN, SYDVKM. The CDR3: CASSLGHEQYF. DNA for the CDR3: TGTGCCAGCAGTTTGGGGCACGAGCAGTACTTC. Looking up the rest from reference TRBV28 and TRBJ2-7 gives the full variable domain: DVKVTQSSRYLVKRTGEKVFLECVQDMDHENMFWYRQDPGLGLRLIYFSYDVKMKEKGDIPEGYSVSREKKERFSLILESASTNQTSMYLCASSLGHEQYFGPGTRLTVT.

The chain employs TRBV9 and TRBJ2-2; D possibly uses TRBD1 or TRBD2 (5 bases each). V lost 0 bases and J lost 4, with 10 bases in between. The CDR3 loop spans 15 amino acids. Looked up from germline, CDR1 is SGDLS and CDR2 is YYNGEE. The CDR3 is CASSVDVGTTGELFF. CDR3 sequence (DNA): TGTGCCAGCAGCGTAGACGTGGGGACCACCGGGGAGCTGTTTTTT. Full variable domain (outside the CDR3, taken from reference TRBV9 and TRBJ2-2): DSGVTQTPKHLITATGQRVTLRCSPRSGDLSVYWYQQSLDQGLQFLIQYYNGEERAKGNILERFSAQQFPDLHSELNLSSLELGDSALYFCASSVDVGTTGELFFGEGSRLTVL.

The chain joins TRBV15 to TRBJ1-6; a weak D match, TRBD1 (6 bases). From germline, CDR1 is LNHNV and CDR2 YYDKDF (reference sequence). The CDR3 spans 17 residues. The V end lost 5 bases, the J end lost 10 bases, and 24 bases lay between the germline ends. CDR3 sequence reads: CATSRTKGQKLGSPLHF. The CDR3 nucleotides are TGTGCCACCAGCCGCACCAAAGGACAGAAATTGGGATCACCCCTCCACTTT.

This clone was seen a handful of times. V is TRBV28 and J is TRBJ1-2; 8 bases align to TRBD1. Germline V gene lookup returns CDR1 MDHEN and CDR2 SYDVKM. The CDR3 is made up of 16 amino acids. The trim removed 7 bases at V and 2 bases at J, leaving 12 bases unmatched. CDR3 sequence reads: CASTRQGPRGNYGYTF. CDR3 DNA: TGTGCCAGCACACGACAGGGGCCTCGGGGGAACTATGGCTACACCTTC.